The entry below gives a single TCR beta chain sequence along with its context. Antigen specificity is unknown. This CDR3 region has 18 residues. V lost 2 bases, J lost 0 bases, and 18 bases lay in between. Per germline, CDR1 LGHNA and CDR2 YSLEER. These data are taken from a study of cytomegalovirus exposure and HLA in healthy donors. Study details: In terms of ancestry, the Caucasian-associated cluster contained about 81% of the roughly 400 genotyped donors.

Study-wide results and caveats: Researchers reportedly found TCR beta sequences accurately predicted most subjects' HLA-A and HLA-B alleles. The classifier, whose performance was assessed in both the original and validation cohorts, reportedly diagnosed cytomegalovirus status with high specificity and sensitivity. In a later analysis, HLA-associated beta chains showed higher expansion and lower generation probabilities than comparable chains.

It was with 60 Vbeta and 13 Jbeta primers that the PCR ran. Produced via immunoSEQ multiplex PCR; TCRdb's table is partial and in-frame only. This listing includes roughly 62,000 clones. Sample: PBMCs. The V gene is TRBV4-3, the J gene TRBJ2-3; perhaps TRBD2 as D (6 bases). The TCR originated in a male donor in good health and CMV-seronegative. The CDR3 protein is CASSQRRDSSFSTDTQYF. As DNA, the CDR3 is TGCGCCAGCAGCCAACGGCGGGATTCCTCGTTTAGCACAGATACGCAGTATTTT.